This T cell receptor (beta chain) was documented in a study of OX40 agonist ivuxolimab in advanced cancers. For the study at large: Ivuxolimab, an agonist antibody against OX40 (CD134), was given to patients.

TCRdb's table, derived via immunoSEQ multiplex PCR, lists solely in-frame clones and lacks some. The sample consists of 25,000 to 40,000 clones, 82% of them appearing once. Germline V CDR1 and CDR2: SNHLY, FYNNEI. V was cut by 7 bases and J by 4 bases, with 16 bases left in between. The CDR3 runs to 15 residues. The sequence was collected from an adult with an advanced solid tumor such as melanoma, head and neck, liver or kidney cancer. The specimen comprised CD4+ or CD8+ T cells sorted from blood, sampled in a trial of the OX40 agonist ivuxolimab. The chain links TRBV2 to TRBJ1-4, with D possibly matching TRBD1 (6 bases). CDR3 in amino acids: CASNPGQLNNEKLFF. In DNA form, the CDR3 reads TGTGCCAGCAACCCAGGACAGCTTAATAATGAAAAACTGTTTTTT. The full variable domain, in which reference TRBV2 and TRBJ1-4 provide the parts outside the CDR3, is EPEVTQTPSHQVTQMGQEVILRCVPISNHLYFYWYRQILGQKVEFLVSFYNNEISEKSEIFDDQFSVERPDGSNFTLKIRSTKLEDSAMYFCASNPGQLNNEKLFFGSGTQLSVL.